The 6 T cell receptor beta chains presented below share a single source sample, sequenced in a study of cytomegalovirus exposure and HLA in healthy donors. This PCR relied on a set of 60 Vbeta primers and 13 Jbeta primers. TCRdb's table, derived via immunoSEQ multiplex PCR, lists solely in-frame clones and lacks some. The sample totals 110,000 to 150,000 clones. Sample: PBMCs. These TCRs come from a male donor in good health and CMV-seronegative.

This sequence joins TRBV19 and TRBJ2-1, with TRBD2 identical over 10 bases. V was pared by 7 bases and J by 7 bases, with 7 bases of the junction left unmatched. This CDR3 is built from 14 residues. Per the germline V gene, CDR1 is LNHDA and CDR2 is SQIVND (reference sequence). The CDR3 loop is CASTAWTSGNEQFF. The CDR3, as DNA: TGTGCCAGTACTGCATGGACTAGCGGAAATGAGCAGTTCTTC.

The J gene is TRBJ1-1, the V gene TRBV12-5; the match to TRBD1 covers 10 bases. V was clipped by 3 bases and J by 5 bases; unmatched bases: 9. In germline, CDR1 is LGHNT, CDR2 FRNRAP. This CDR3 contains 16 residues. CDR3 coding DNA: TGTGCTAGTGGTTTCCGTTTGGACAGGGGGGCAACTGAAGCTTTCTTT. This gives the protein CASGFRLDRGATEAFF.

A note on this clone: A junction end diverges from the germline sequence, so it may reflect a read error. The CDR3 coding sequence is TGTGCCAGCAGCTTAGATCCGCCCACAGACAAAGGCAGGCAACTAGGACTTTTT. It specifies CASSLDPPTDKGRQLGLF. The rearrangement links TRBV11-3 to TRBJ1-4; no clear D. Germline CDR1 SGHNT, CDR2 YENEEA. The CDR3 totals 18 residues.

The genes are TRBV11-2 and TRBJ2-5; 7 nucleotides match TRBD1. Losses at the gene ends were 4 bases for V and 5 bases for J; bases not matched to a gene: 13. Looked up from germline, CDR1 is SGHAT and CDR2 is FQNNGV. The CDR3 has 16 amino acids. This CDR3 is CASSSIVGQDLETQYF. The CDR3 nucleotides read TGTGCCAGCAGCTCGATAGTAGGACAGGATCTGGAGACCCAGTACTTC.

V gene TRBV4-3 combines with J gene TRBJ1-2; maybe TRBD1 (5 bases). Germline assignment: CDR1 LGHNA and CDR2 YSLEER. The CDR3 runs to 13 residues. Between the trimmed V and J ends, which lost 3 bases and 5 bases, there was a span of 10 bases. DNA of the CDR3: TGCGCCAGCAGCCAGGGACTCCTATATGGCTACACCTTC. Translated, it gives CASSQGLLYGYTF.

This sequence joins TRBV29-1 and TRBJ1-2; D not resolved. With 4 bases removed from V and 10 bases from J, the gap between germline ends came to 10 bases. This CDR3 region has 10 residues. CDR1 SQVTM and CDR2 ANQGSEA come from the germline V gene. The CDR3 reads CSVGRPDYTF. The CDR3 DNA is TGCAGCGTTGGGCGGCCCGACTACACCTTC. Full variable domain (outside the CDR3, taken from reference TRBV29-1 and TRBJ1-2): SAVISQKPSRDICQRGTSLTIQCQVDSQVTMMFWYRQQPGQSLTLIATANQGSEATYESGFVIDKFPISRPNLTFSTLTVSNMSPEDSSIYLCSVGRPDYTFGSGTRLTVV.